Detailed here is one T cell receptor beta chain. Its recognized antigen is unknown. Per-base quality was not reported, and no clone a single base away is much larger than it. CDR1 and CDR2 were assigned from the germline V gene as KGHDR and SFDVKD. The CDR3 runs 12 amino acids, cysteine and phenylalanine included. The CDR3 DNA has 36 bases and is translated from base 1. V loses 7 bases, J loses 2 bases, and the germline ends lie 6 bases apart. These data belong to a study of control samples from healthy donors and cancer patients (dated by TCRdb to 2020 to 2021). The library was built by means of the immunoSEQ multiplex PCR assay. Imported from immuneACCESS, the table was reduced by TCRdb to in-frame sequences with V and J called. These copies leave out some clones; in studies compared against another copy, an unresolved V gene accounts for under half, and the cause of the remainder is not known. In this sample the table shows 60,000 to 80,000 clones, about 90% of which occur a single time. The ten most abundant clones make up over 3.5% of the sample.

The sequence is built from TRBV24-1 and TRBJ2-3; the D gene cannot be resolved reliably. The sequence came from a woman aged 45 to 65 in good health. The sequenced sample consisted of blood. The encoded CDR3 is CATRGFTDTQYF. The DNA sequence is TGTGCCACCAGAGGATTCACAGATACGCAGTATTTT.